The 32 T cell receptor beta chains below come from one sample, sequenced in a study of blood T cell repertoires in COVID-19. Some clones are missing from TCRdb's copy, which holds only in-frame ones; the method was immunoSEQ multiplex PCR. The sample includes 9,500 to 12,000 clones, about 90% of them seen just once. The sequencing sample was made of peripheral blood. These receptors came from a human donor in a cohort sampled during active COVID-19.

This sequence joins TRBV5-1 and TRBJ1-2, with D perhaps matching TRBD1 (5 bases). Germline values: CDR1 SGHRS, CDR2 YFSETQ. The CDR3 loop spans 12 amino acids. V gave up 7 bases and J gave up 5 bases, with 12 bases separating them. This chain's CDR3 is CASSRGGYGYTF. The CDR3 region has the DNA TGCGCCAGCTCGAGGGGAGGGTATGGCTACACCTTC.

This clone was seen a handful of times. The rearrangement uses TRBV5-1 and TRBJ2-1; a possible D gene is TRBD1 (6 bases). V was trimmed by 4 bases and J by 0 bases, leaving 17 bases between them. The V gene's germline CDR1 is SGHRS and CDR2 YFSETQ. This CDR3 has 17 amino acids. This CDR3 reads CASSPSRGLSSYNEQFF. DNA for the CDR3: TGCGCCAGCAGCCCAAGCAGGGGCCTGAGCTCCTACAATGAGCAGTTCTTC.

In DNA, the CDR3 is TGTGCCAGCAGTTATGTACAGGGTTACACTGAAGCTTTCTTT. It yields the protein CASSYVQGYTEAFF. The chain couples TRBV6-5 to TRBJ1-1; D may be TRBD1 (6 bases). CDR1 is MNHEY, CDR2 SVGAGI, per germline. The CDR3 is 14 amino acids. The V end was cut by 3 bases, the J end by 3 bases, with 11 bases between.

This clone has just one count. The chain has TRBV5-6 and TRBJ2-3, with 7 nucleotides matching TRBD1. The CDR3 consists of 15 residues. V was pared by 7 bases and J by 2 bases, with 10 bases of the junction left unmatched. Germline V lookup: CDR1 SGHDT, CDR2 YYEEEE. CDR3 amino acids: CASRQQGFPTDTQYF. CDR3 sequence (DNA): TGTGCCAGCCGACAACAGGGGTTCCCCACAGATACGCAGTATTTT.

The chain recombines TRBV24-1 with TRBJ2-7; possibly TRBD2 for D (5 bases). Trimming left V 1 base short and J 7 bases short, with 7 bases between. The germline V gene has CDR1 KGHDR and CDR2 SFDVKD. This CDR3 is 12 amino acids long. The CDR3 coding sequence is TGTGCCACCAGTGATTTCGGGATTGAGCAGTACTTC. Amino acids: CATSDFGIEQYF.

The chain carries TRBV7-3 and TRBJ2-3; 9 bases match TRBD1. The V segment lost 5 bases and the J segment 5 bases; nucleotides outside the gene matches: 8. Looked up from germline, CDR1 is SGHTA and CDR2 is FQGTGA. The CDR3 is 15 amino acids. The CDR3 DNA is TGTGCCAGCAGCCAATGGGACAGGGTGGGAGATACGCAGTATTTT. This gives the protein CASSQWDRVGDTQYF.

This sequence joins TRBV2 and TRBJ2-3; a possible D gene is TRBD1 (5 bases). The CDR3 consists of 18 residues. V lost 5 bases and J 0 bases, leaving 21 bases between the germline ends. Germline V lookup: CDR1 SNHLY, CDR2 FYNNEI. CDR3 region: CASSRQTVWSLSTDTQYF. CDR3 DNA: TGTGCCAGCAGTCGACAGACCGTCTGGTCTTTAAGCACAGATACGCAGTATTTT.

The V and J genes are TRBV7-9 and TRBJ2-3; possibly TRBD2 for D (5 bases). This CDR3 is 16 amino acids long. The germline V and J ends were trimmed by 4 bases and 2 bases, with 16 bases remaining between them. Germline V gives CDR1 SEHNR, CDR2 FQNEAQ (reference sequence). The CDR3 region has the DNA TGTGCCAGCAGCTCGATGACGGGATACATCACAGATACGCAGTATTTT. It encodes CASSSMTGYITDTQYF.

The chain links TRBV4-2 to TRBJ2-1, with TRBD2 as a possible D gene (5 bases). The germline V gene encodes CDR1 LGHNA and CDR2 YNFKEQ. Between the trimmed V and J ends, which lost 0 bases and 3 bases, there was a span of 12 bases. This CDR3 region has 16 residues. The CDR3, as DNA: TGTGCCAGCAGCCAAGATCGGCTAGGAGGCTACAATGAGCAGTTCTTC. It specifies CASSQDRLGGYNEQFF.

This chain uses TRBV30 with TRBJ2-6; a weak D match, TRBD2 (6 bases). Trimming removed 4 bases at V and 4 bases at J, with 29 bases between. This CDR3 is 20 amino acids long. Germline CDR1 GTSNPN, CDR2 SVGIG (reference sequence). CDR3 DNA sequence: TGTGCCTGGAAACGGGTAGTGCGGGAATGGTCGGCTCTCGGGGCCAACGTCCTGACTTTC. Its translation: CAWKRVVREWSALGANVLTF.

This clone was counted only a few times. This chain joins TRBV12-3 or TRBV12-4 and TRBJ2-1, with TRBD2 identical over 8 bases. This CDR3 is built from 13 residues. The V and J ends lost 11 bases and 5 bases, in that order; junction bases with no gene match: 8. The CDR3: CAGKRGRNNEQFF. The CDR3 coding sequence is TGTGCCGGAAAGCGGGGGAGAAACAATGAGCAGTTCTTC.

The V call is TRBV10-2, the J call TRBJ2-2; no definite D call. CDR3 length equals 14 residues. V shed 3 bases and J shed 1 base, with 6 bases lying between them. In germline, CDR1 is WSHSY, CDR2 SAAADI. The DNA of the CDR3 is TGCGCCAGCAGTGACCCAGGGAACACCGGGGAGCTGTTTTTT. Translated: CASSDPGNTGELFF.

This chain links TRBV19 with TRBJ2-1; TRBD2 matches at 12 bases. In germline, CDR1 is LNHDA, CDR2 SQIVND (reference sequence). The CDR3 covers 20 residues. The J segment lost 0 bases and the V segment lost 3 bases, leaving 12 bases of the junction unmatched. CDR3: CASSIPSTSGGHFSYNEQFF. The CDR3 coding sequence is TGTGCCAGTAGTATCCCCTCTACTAGCGGGGGGCACTTCTCCTACAATGAGCAGTTCTTC.

The chain links TRBV27 to TRBJ1-4, with TRBD1 matching 10 bases. CDR1 MNHEY and CDR2 SMNVEV come from the germline V gene (reference sequence). Trimming removed 4 bases from V and 10 bases from J; junction bases left unmatched: 15. The CDR3 spans 17 residues. The DNA for the CDR3 is TGTGCCAGCAGTTATACAGGAGGACAGGGGGTGAACGGAAAACTGTTTTTT. This sequence encodes CASSYTGGQGVNGKLFF. The full variable domain, its missing parts supplied by reference TRBV27 and TRBJ1-4, is EAQVTQNPRYLITVTGKKLTVTCSQNMNHEYMSWYRQDPGLGLRQIYYSMNVEVTDKGDVPEGYKVSRKEKRNFPLILESPSPNQTSLYFCASSYTGGQGVNGKLFFGSGTQLSVL.

The J gene is TRBJ2-5, the V gene TRBV5-1; 8 nucleotides align to TRBD1. Looked up from germline, CDR1 is SGHRS and CDR2 is YFSETQ. V shed 4 bases and J 3 bases; nucleotides not matched to a gene: 5. This CDR3 is 14 amino acids long. CDR3 in amino acids: CASSKDRAKETQYF. The CDR3 nucleotides read TGCGCCAGCAGCAAGGACAGGGCGAAAGAGACCCAGTACTTC.

This clone appeared a single time. The V gene is TRBV7-8, the J gene TRBJ2-3; D is uncertain. Trimming took 5 bases from V and 0 from J, leaving 12 bases between them. The CDR3 is 15 residues long. Germline CDR1 reads SGHVS; CDR2 reads FQNEAQ. CDR3 in amino acids: CASSHRLTSTDTQYF. CDR3 in DNA: TGTGCCAGCAGCCATCGGTTGACTAGCACAGATACGCAGTATTTT.

The table lists this clone with a few counts. The chain joins TRBV7-9 to TRBJ2-7; 10 nucleotides line up with TRBD1. There are 14 residues in the CDR3. The V and J ends lost 7 bases and 3 bases, in that order; junction bases with no gene match: 6. Looked up from germline, CDR1 is SEHNR and CDR2 is FQNEAQ (reference sequence). The CDR3 region is CASTETGGFYEQYF. CDR3 nucleotides: TGTGCCAGCACCGAGACAGGGGGCTTCTACGAGCAGTACTTC.

The chain recombines TRBV2 with TRBJ2-3; a weak D match, TRBD2 (7 bases). The CDR3 covers 14 residues. The ends were cut back, 4 bases at V and 5 bases at J, with 13 bases in the middle. Germline CDR1 and CDR2: SNHLY and FYNNEI. The CDR3 sequence: CASSGRGGVDTQYF. The CDR3 DNA is TGTGCCAGCAGTGGCCGCGGGGGCGTAGATACGCAGTATTTT.

The chain has TRBV28 and TRBJ1-5; tentatively, D is TRBD1 (5 bases). The CDR3 runs 15 residues. V lost 4 bases to trimming and J lost 0 bases, with 10 bases between them. Germline V CDR1 and CDR2: MDHEN, SYDVKM. CDR3 region: CASSSGFYSNQPQHF. CDR3 nucleotides: TGTGCCAGCAGTTCAGGGTTCTATAGCAATCAGCCCCAGCATTTT.

This clone turned up a few times. This sequence joins TRBV28 and TRBJ1-2; perhaps TRBD1 as D (6 bases). V dropped 5 bases and J dropped 8 bases, with 24 bases sitting between them. This CDR3 contains 16 residues. The germline V gene encodes CDR1 MDHEN and CDR2 SYDVKM. The CDR3 sequence is CASSLPGTPSSRGYTF. The DNA for the CDR3 is TGTGCCAGCAGTCTACCCGGGACACCATCTTCGAGAGGCTACACCTTC.

The genes are TRBV7-8 and TRBJ2-6; the D is unclear. Between the trimmed V and J ends, which lost 5 bases and 0 bases, there was a span of 17 bases. CDR1 and CDR2 (germline): SGHVS, FQNEAQ. The CDR3 is made up of 18 amino acids. CDR3 in amino acids: CASSRLRQANSGANVLTF. The DNA of the CDR3 is TGTGCCAGCAGCCGTCTCAGGCAGGCAAACTCTGGGGCCAACGTCCTGACTTTC.

The rearrangement joins TRBV5-1 to TRBJ1-5, with D unresolved. This CDR3 region has 15 residues. V gave up 0 bases and J gave up 0 bases, with 7 bases separating them. Germline CDR1 SGHRS, CDR2 YFSETQ. CDR3: CASSLDEGSNQPQHF. The CDR3 DNA sequence: TGCGCCAGCAGCTTGGATGAGGGTAGCAATCAGCCCCAGCATTTT.

This chain joins TRBV25-1 and TRBJ1-4; tentative D call: TRBD1 (6 bases). This CDR3 region has 15 residues. The germline V gene has CDR1 MGHDK and CDR2 SYGVNS. Trimming took off 4 bases at V and 8 bases at J, with 17 bases between the two ends. CDR3 amino acids: CASSGYQGSREKLFF. As DNA, the CDR3 is TGTGCCAGCAGTGGGTATCAGGGGTCGAGGGAAAAACTGTTTTTT. Filled out from reference TRBV25-1 and TRBJ1-4, the complete variable domain reads EADIYQTPRYLVIGTGKKITLECSQTMGHDKMYWYQQDPGMELHLIHYSYGVNSTEKGDLSSESTVSRIRTEHFPLTLESARPSHTSQYLCASSGYQGSREKLFFGSGTQLSVL.

The J gene is TRBJ2-7, the V gene TRBV19, with TRBD1 matching 9 bases. The CDR3 covers 14 residues. The V segment lost 5 bases and the J segment 2 bases; nucleotides outside the gene matches: 4. Germline V gives CDR1 LNHDA, CDR2 SQIVND (reference sequence). DNA for the CDR3: TGTGCCAGTAGTCCGGGACAGGGCCCCTACGAGCAGTACTTC. Amino acid sequence: CASSPGQGPYEQYF.

The chain employs TRBV4-2 and TRBJ2-7; 7 bases fit TRBD1. V lost 4 bases to trimming and J lost 5 bases; unmatched junction nucleotides: 11. Per the germline V gene, CDR1 is LGHNA and CDR2 is YNFKEQ. This CDR3 is 15 amino acids long. The chain's CDR3 is CASSLSIYGTDEQYF. The CDR3 nucleotides read TGTGCCAGCAGCCTCAGCATTTACGGGACAGACGAGCAGTACTTC.

This sequence joins TRBV2 and TRBJ2-5, with a possible D match to TRBD1 (6 bases). This CDR3 has 11 residues. Between the trimmed V and J ends, which lost 5 bases and 5 bases, there was a span of 6 bases. Germline CDR1 SNHLY, CDR2 FYNNEI. CDR3 nucleotides: TGTGCCAGCAGTCAGGGGGAGACCCAGTACTTC. Its translation: CASSQGETQYF.

This chain links TRBV2 with TRBJ2-3; D remains unclear. The V gene's germline CDR1 is SNHLY and CDR2 FYNNEI. With 4 bases removed from V and 0 bases from J, the gap between germline ends came to 8 bases. This CDR3 has 14 residues. CDR3: CASSVRTSTDTQYF. The CDR3 coding sequence is TGTGCCAGCAGTGTAAGAACTAGCACAGATACGCAGTATTTT.

V is TRBV9 and J is TRBJ1-2, with D possibly TRBD1 on 5 matching bases. The CDR3 is 14 residues long. Germline V lookup: CDR1 SGDLS, CDR2 YYNGEE. V shed 0 bases and J shed 4 bases, with 10 bases lying between them. CDR3 loop: CASSVAGRAYGYTF. The CDR3 region has the DNA TGTGCCAGCAGCGTAGCAGGCAGGGCCTATGGCTACACCTTC. Variable domain in full (rest from reference TRBV9 and TRBJ1-2): DSGVTQTPKHLITATGQRVTLRCSPRSGDLSVYWYQQSLDQGLQFLIQYYNGEERAKGNILERFSAQQFPDLHSELNLSSLELGDSALYFCASSVAGRAYGYTFGSGTRLTVV.

The chain couples TRBV6-2 or TRBV6-3 to TRBJ2-3; 13 nucleotides agree with TRBD2. CDR1 is MNHEY and CDR2 is SVGEGT in the germline V gene. Losses at the gene ends were 6 bases for V and 4 bases for J; bases not matched to a gene: 13. The CDR3 extends over 18 amino acids. CDR3: CASSSTSGGPRGPDTQYF. The CDR3 nucleotides read TGTGCCAGCAGCTCGACTAGCGGGGGGCCTCGCGGACCAGATACGCAGTATTTT.

J is TRBJ1-2 and V is TRBV25-1; TRBD1 matches 8 bases. The CDR3 runs to 14 residues. The germline V gene encodes CDR1 MGHDK and CDR2 SYGVNS. V was clipped by 6 bases and J by 6 bases; unmatched bases: 9. CDR3 DNA sequence: TGTGCCAGCAGGTCGGACAGGGTATATGATGGCTACACCTTC. This sequence encodes CASRSDRVYDGYTF.

The V gene is TRBV2, the J gene TRBJ1-5, with D possibly matching TRBD1 (6 bases). The CDR3 spans 14 residues. CDR1 SNHLY and CDR2 FYNNEI come from the germline V gene. The V end was cut by 7 bases, the J end by 7 bases, with 17 bases between. The CDR3 loop is CASMRGGLGQPQHF. The CDR3 DNA reads TGTGCCAGCATGAGGGGGGGTCTTGGGCAGCCCCAGCATTTT.

A note on this clone: The junction shows a germline mismatch at one end, possibly a read error. The J gene is TRBJ2-7, the V gene TRBV7-7; a possible D gene is TRBD1 (8 bases). CDR1 and CDR2 from the germline V gene are SSHAT and FNYEAQ (reference sequence). The CDR3 loop spans 13 amino acids. The CDR3 here is CASSPTGEGKQYF. The CDR3 DNA reads as TGTGCTAGCAGCCCGACAGGGGAGGGCAAGCAGTACTTC.